This is a list of T cell receptor beta chains from one sample in a study of cytomegalovirus exposure and HLA in healthy donors. Assay: immunoSEQ multiplex PCR; the TCRdb copy retains only in-frame clones and omits some. The table lists fewer than 250,000 clones, 75% to 80% of them singletons, with 1.5% to 2% in the top ten. Material for sequencing was PBMCs. These receptors originate from a man aged 18 to 29 in good health and CMV-seronegative. CDR3s include the opening cysteine and the closing phenylalanine or tryptophan. Fields, in order: V gene, D gene, J gene, clone size, CDR3 DNA, CDR3 protein. The D gene is left open where the match is weak. Clone size is given for some rows only: seen once, a few or many times, or a class if the clone is expanded.

>TRBV28|TRBD1|TRBJ1-1|NA
TGTGCCAGCAGTTTGGGACAGGGGCATCCAGCTTTCTTT
CASSLGQGHPAFF
>TRBV7-8|TRBD2|TRBJ2-5|once
TGTGCCACCCACCTCCCGGGACAGGGACCGACTAGCGGGGGGCGCCACCAAGAGACCCAGTACTTC
CATHLPGQGPTSGGRHQETQYF
>TRBV25-1|TRBD1|TRBJ2-1|few
TGTGCCAGCAGTGCGTCGGGACAGCCGTACAATGAGCAGTTCTTC
CASSASGQPYNEQFF
>TRBV11-2|TRBD2|TRBJ2-5|few
TGTGCCAGCAGCTTAGATCCGTCTAGCGGGGGGGAAACGGAGACCCAGTACTTC
CASSLDPSSGGETETQYF
>TRBV6-5|TRBD2|TRBJ2-1|NA
TGTGCCAGCAGTTACTCAAGCGGGAGGTCCTACAATGAGCAGTTCTTC
CASSYSSGRSYNEQFF
>TRBV6-5|NA|TRBJ1-2|few
TGTGCCAGCAGCCCCACCCGGCAGGGGTATAATGGCTACACCTTC
CASSPTRQGYNGYTF
>TRBV25-1|TRBD2|TRBJ2-3|NA
TGTGCCAGCAGTGAATTCCGCGGGGGGCTCTACACAGATACGCAGTATTTT
CASSEFRGGLYTDTQYF
>TRBV5-5|NA|TRBJ2-3|NA
TGTGCCAGCAGCTGGCTACAGGGCACAGATACGCAGTATTTT
CASSWLQGTDTQYF
>TRBV15|NA|TRBJ2-6|NA
TGTGCCACCAGCAGAGATGCCAGGGCTGGGGCCAACGTCCTGACTTTC
CATSRDARAGANVLTF
>TRBV11-2|TRBD2|TRBJ2-2|NA
TGTGCCAGCAGCTTAACTCAGGCTAGCGGGAGGACCGGGGAGCTGTTTTTT
CASSLTQASGRTGELFF
>TRBV2|NA|TRBJ1-3|NA
TGTGCCAGCAGCGAGACAGCCTCTGGAAACACCATATATTTT
CASSETASGNTIYF
>TRBV7-2|TRBD1|TRBJ1-2|NA
TGTGCCAGCAGTGCTCCGGCCTTACAGGGGGACCATGGCTACACCTTC
CASSAPALQGDHGYTF
>TRBV7-8|TRBD2|TRBJ2-3|NA
TGTGCCAGCAGCATCTTAGCGGGACGCACAGATACGCAGTATTTT
CASSILAGRTDTQYF
>TRBV30|TRBD1|TRBJ1-1|NA
TGTGCCGCCGGGACAGAGTCAATCAGAGGAGCTTTCTTT
CAAGTESIRGAFF
>TRBV7-2|NA|TRBJ1-4|NA
TGTGCCAGCAGCTTATCCGGACAAAATGAAAAACTGTTTTTT
CASSLSGQNEKLFF
>TRBV28|NA|TRBJ1-4|once
TGTGCCAGCAGGGAGCCGCTCGAAAAACTGTTTTTT
CASREPLEKLFF
>TRBV19|TRBD2|TRBJ2-1|few
TGTGCCAGTAGTAACGACAGGGGGCTAGCGGGAGGGCCAAGTACTCCCTACAATGAGCAGTTCTTC
CASSNDRGLAGGPSTPYNEQFF
>TRBV7-2|TRBD2|TRBJ2-5|NA
TGTGCCAGCAGCTTATTCAAACTAGCGGGAGGTCGGGAGGAGACCCAGTACTTC
CASSLFKLAGGREETQYF
>TRBV7-7|NA|TRBJ2-7|NA
TGTGCTAGCAGCTTAGCCGCGGGCTACGAGCAGTACTTC
CASSLAAGYEQYF
>TRBV4-3|TRBD2|TRBJ2-2|NA
TGCGCCAGCAGCCAAGATGTGAGAGCGGGGGGGCCTTCCGGGGAGCTGTTTTTT
CASSQDVRAGGPSGELFF
>TRBV7-2|TRBD1|TRBJ2-1|NA
TGTGCCAGCAGCTTGGTGACAGGGAACGATGAGCAGTTCTTC
CASSLVTGNDEQFF
>TRBV6-1|NA|TRBJ1-1|NA
TGTGCCAGCAGTGAAATTCCCCTCAGCCCCTGGCGGGGGATCACCACTGAAGCTTTCTTT
CASSEIPLSPWRGITTEAFF
>TRBV5-1|NA|TRBJ2-3|NA
TGCGCCAGCAGCTTCCCCATCACTAGTCCTAGCACAGATACGCAGTATTTT
CASSFPITSPSTDTQYF
>TRBV29-1|TRBD1|TRBJ2-4|NA
TGCAGCGTAGTACAGGGGGTTGTAAACATTCAGTACTTC
CSVVQGVVNIQYF
>TRBV13|NA|TRBJ2-3|few
TGTGCCAGCAGCTTAAGGCGGGGGCGCTTTTCCACAGATACGCAGTATTTT
CASSLRRGRFSTDTQYF
>TRBV19|NA|TRBJ2-1|few
TGTGCCAGTAAATCACAGGGCAGCAATGGTGAGCAGTTCTTC
CASKSQGSNGEQFF
>TRBV4-2|TRBD1|TRBJ2-3|NA
TGTGCCAGCAACGAAGGAGTAAGGACAGGCGGCACAGATACGCAGTATTTT
CASNEGVRTGGTDTQYF
>TRBV7-9|TRBD1|TRBJ2-3|NA
TGTGCCAGCAGTCCCGACAGGGGGGGAGATACGCAGTATTTT
CASSPDRGGDTQYF
>TRBV7-8|TRBD1|TRBJ1-2|many
TGTGCCAGCAGCTTCCTTCGTTTCCCAGGACAGGGTAGGCGGCACCGTAACTATGGCTACACCTTC
CASSFLRFPGQGRRHRNYGYTF
>TRBV27|NA|TRBJ1-2|NA
TGTGCCAGCGGACCTCGGACGGGAACCCTCTCCTATGGCTACACCTTC
CASGPRTGTLSYGYTF